The 24 T cell receptor beta chains below were found in one sample sequenced in a study of T cells in Graves' hyperthyroidism and ophthalmopathy. RNA transcripts gave rise to amplified TCR beta CDR3 regions. HTBI primers were used for first-round RT-PCR of the TCR CDR3. A single record per CDR3 protein comes from TCRdb applying MiXCR to the multiplex PCR reads. The table records a few hundred thousand distinct CDR3 sequences, 14% to 15% of them present only once. Sequenced: blood. These receptors all come from a woman aged 35 to 49 with Graves' hyperthyroidism that later progressed to Graves' ophthalmopathy.

This clonotype was detected only once. This chain uses TRBV2 with TRBJ1-5, with unresolved D. The germline V and J ends were trimmed by 6 bases and 2 bases, with 8 bases remaining between them. Germline V lookup: CDR1 SNHLY, CDR2 FYNNEI. This CDR3 is built from 13 residues. CDR3 in DNA: TGTGCCAGCAGGAATCGGGGCAATCAGCCCCAGCATTTT. It encodes CASRNRGNQPQHF.

This clonotype was found many times. V usage is TRBV6-6 and J usage is TRBJ2-2; D is perhaps TRBD1 or TRBD2 (5 bases each). Germline V CDR1 and CDR2: MNHNY, SVGAGI (reference sequence). Trimming removed 2 bases at V and 8 bases at J, with 15 bases between. The CDR3 sequence is 15 residues long. As DNA, the CDR3 is TGTGCCAGCAGTTACGGGGGTCCCCTTGCAGGGGAGCTGTTTTTT. It specifies CASSYGGPLAGELFF.

As for this clonotype: The conserved phenylalanine or tryptophan normally closing the CDR3 is absent here, so this likely arose from a read error. The chain couples TRBV6-5 to TRBJ1-2; possible D gene TRBD1, 5 bases. V was trimmed by 2 bases and J by 8 bases, leaving 18 bases between them. The CDR3 is 15 amino acids. Germline V gene lookup returns CDR1 MNHEY and CDR2 SVGAGI. This chain's CDR3 is CASSYAGLPRSGYTI. CDR3 sequence (DNA): TGTGCCAGCAGTTACGCGGGACTGCCGCGGTCAGGCTACACCATC.

This clonotype has at least ten counts. V and J are TRBV6-5 and TRBJ1-2; no clear D. The CDR3 length is 13 residues. CDR1 is MNHEY, CDR2 SVGAGI, per germline. Deletions cut 2 bases from V and 0 bases from J, with 4 bases between. The CDR3 nucleotides read TGTGCCAGCAGTTACGCAGCTAACTATGGCTACACCTTC. This encodes CASSYAANYGYTF.

This clonotype occurred many times. The V call is TRBV27, the J call TRBJ2-7; no reliable D call. Deletions cut 9 bases from V and 0 bases from J, with 12 bases between. The V gene's germline CDR1 is MNHEY and CDR2 SMNVEV (reference sequence). This CDR3 spans 13 amino acids. The CDR3 bases are TGTGCCAGATCATTAGGAGTCTCCTACGAGCAGTACTTC. This sequence encodes CARSLGVSYEQYF.

This clonotype was detected many times. The chain has TRBV5-6 and TRBJ2-2; no firm D call. The CDR3 covers 12 residues. The germline gives CDR1 SGHDT, CDR2 YYEEEE. V shed 2 bases and J shed 4 bases, with 3 bases lying between them. In nucleotides, the CDR3 is TGTGCCAGCAGCTTTCCCACCGGGGAGCTGTTTTTT. It specifies CASSFPTGELFF.

The chain joins TRBV27 to TRBJ1-1; TRBD1 is a possible D gene (6 bases). The germline gives CDR1 MNHEY, CDR2 SMNVEV (reference sequence). This CDR3 contains 15 residues. The V and J ends lost 0 bases and 7 bases respectively, with 15 bases between them. CDR3 region: CASSLSVGSRGEAFF. The CDR3, as DNA: TGTGCCAGCAGTTTATCGGTAGGGTCCAGGGGTGAAGCTTTCTTT.

This clonotype appeared many times. The chain links TRBV7-9 to TRBJ2-3; 9 nucleotides match TRBD2. V lost 1 base to trimming and J lost 2 bases; unmatched junction nucleotides: 1. This CDR3 spans 15 amino acids. Germline values: CDR1 SEHNR, CDR2 FQNEAQ (reference sequence). DNA of the CDR3: TGTGCCAGCAGCTTAGTGGGACTAGCCACAGATACGCAGTATTTT. Encoded protein: CASSLVGLATDTQYF.

The rearrangement joins TRBV24-1 to TRBJ2-3; no clear D gene. This CDR3 comprises 16 residues. CDR1 and CDR2 from the germline V gene are KGHDR and SFDVKD. The V gene lost 7 bases and the J gene lost 3 bases, with 19 bases spanning the gap. This chain's CDR3 is CATRSAKSLGTDTQYF. In DNA, the CDR3 is TGTGCCACCAGATCCGCTAAGAGCTTGGGAACAGATACGCAGTATTTT.

This clonotype was seen many times. The chain joins TRBV12-3 or TRBV12-4 to TRBJ2-1, with TRBD2 matching over 10 bases. The CDR3 length is 15 residues. V shed 6 bases, J shed 6 bases, and the junction held 8 bases outside the gene matches. The CDR3 is CASSRVAGGANEQFF. The CDR3 DNA is TGTGCCAGCAGCCGCGTAGCGGGAGGAGCCAATGAGCAGTTCTTC.

At least ten counts were recorded for this clonotype. V usage is TRBV2 and J usage is TRBJ1-5; 9 nucleotides match TRBD1. The CDR3 totals 14 residues. Germline CDR1 and CDR2: SNHLY and FYNNEI. The ends lost 6 bases at V and 7 bases at J; junction bases unmatched: 7. This CDR3 reads CASRGTGSRQPQHF. DNA for the CDR3: TGTGCCAGCAGGGGGACAGGGTCAAGGCAGCCCCAGCATTTT.

This clonotype has at least ten counts. The rearrangement links TRBV20-1 to TRBJ2-7; 9 nucleotides align to TRBD2. CDR1 is DFQATT, CDR2 SNEGSKA, per germline (reference sequence). The CDR3 covers 15 residues. The V segment lost 0 bases and the J segment 0 bases; nucleotides outside the gene matches: 3. The CDR3 spells CSAREATSGSYEQYF. CDR3 nucleotide sequence: TGCAGTGCTAGAGAAGCGACTAGCGGCTCCTACGAGCAGTACTTC.

This clonotype has a count of ten or more. The chain links TRBV9 to TRBJ2-1, with 13 bases matching TRBD2. The CDR3 runs 17 residues. Germline V CDR1 and CDR2: SGDLS, YYNGEE. The V and J ends lost 3 bases and 4 bases, in that order; junction bases with no gene match: 7. The CDR3 nucleotides read TGTGCCAGCAGCGCAACCGGGACTAGCGGGAATTACAATGAGCAGTTCTTC. It codes for CASSATGTSGNYNEQFF. Using reference TRBV9 and TRBJ2-1 for the parts outside the CDR3, the full variable domain is DSGVTQTPKHLITATGQRVTLRCSPRSGDLSVYWYQQSLDQGLQFLIQYYNGEERAKGNILERFSAQQFPDLHSELNLSSLELGDSALYFCASSATGTSGNYNEQFFGPGTRLTVL.

The chain is built from TRBV20-1 and TRBJ2-1; possible D gene TRBD1, 5 bases. V was clipped by 6 bases and J by 12 bases, with 18 bases between them. The germline V gene has CDR1 DFQATT and CDR2 SNEGSKA (reference sequence). The CDR3 is made up of 12 amino acids. CDR3 residues: CSALLGPQGQFF. The CDR3 nucleotides are TGCAGTGCCCTGCTGGGCCCGCAGGGGCAGTTCTTC.

This clonotype was detected only a few times. This chain connects TRBV18 to TRBJ1-6, with D possibly TRBD1 on 5 matching bases. Germline CDR1 reads KGHSH; CDR2 reads LQKENI. Trimming took 4 bases from V and 3 from J, leaving 16 bases between them. There are 17 residues in the CDR3. CDR3 nucleotides: TGTGCCAGCTCACTAATCCCGACAGTTGTCTATAATTCACCCCTCCACTTT. It is translated as CASSLIPTVVYNSPLHF.

This clonotype has a count of ten or more. The chain joins TRBV10-3 to TRBJ1-1; 7 bases fit TRBD1. This CDR3 comprises 13 residues. The germline gives CDR1 ENHRY, CDR2 SYGVKD. Unmatched junction bases numbered 8, after V lost 7 bases and J lost 6 bases. CDR3 region: CAINKGAGSEAFF. The CDR3 nucleotides are TGTGCCATCAATAAGGGGGCCGGCTCTGAAGCTTTCTTT.

This clonotype has a handful of counts. This sequence may be a read error, since a much larger clone differs from it by one base. The rearrangement uses TRBV12-3 or TRBV12-4 and TRBJ2-1; no definite D call. The CDR3 is 12 amino acids. The DNA of the CDR3 is TGTACCAGCAGTTTACCACCAAATGAGCAGTTCTTC. Amino acids: CTSSLPPNEQFF.

The gene calls are TRBV18 and TRBJ2-1; the match to TRBD2 covers 11 bases. Unmatched junction bases numbered 10, after V lost 6 bases and J lost 6 bases. CDR3 length: 16 amino acids. Germline V gene data show CDR1 as KGHSH and CDR2 as LQKENI. The CDR3: CASSPLSGRAINEQFF. The CDR3 DNA sequence: TGTGCCAGCTCGCCTCTTAGCGGGAGGGCCATCAATGAGCAGTTCTTC. Combining the CDR3 with reference TRBV18 and TRBJ2-1 gives the whole variable domain NAGVMQNPRHLVRRRGQEARLRCSPMKGHSHVYWYRQLPEEGLKFMVYLQKENIIDESGMPKERFSAEFPKEGPSILRIQQVVRGDSAAYFCASSPLSGRAINEQFFGPGTRLTVL.

There are many counts of this clonotype. This chain joins TRBV28 and TRBJ2-3, with TRBD1 matching 7 bases. CDR3 length: 20 residues. Germline CDR1 and CDR2: MDHEN and SYDVKM. With V trimmed by 5 bases and J by 3 bases, 23 bases remained unmatched. The CDR3 here is CASSIPNRDRPRLITDTQYF. For the CDR3, the DNA is TGTGCCAGCAGTATACCTAACCGGGACAGACCTCGGCTAATTACAGATACGCAGTATTTT.

In its sample, this clonotype was seen many times. The CDR3 nucleotides are TGTGCCAGCAGCGGGGGAGGAGGGGATAATGAGCAGTACTTC. This translates into CASSGGGGDNEQYF. The V and J genes are TRBV9 and TRBJ2-7, with TRBD2 as a possible D gene (6 bases). The V gene's germline CDR1 is SGDLS and CDR2 YYNGEE. With 3 bases removed from V and 7 bases from J, the gap between germline ends came to 17 bases. The CDR3 extends over 14 amino acids.

This clonotype was picked up many times. The chain is built from TRBV30 and TRBJ1-2; D unclear. V lost 5 bases and J lost 4, with 11 bases in between. CDR1 GTSNPN and CDR2 SVGIG come from the germline V gene (reference sequence). CDR3 length equals 12 residues. The CDR3 DNA is TGTGCCTGGCAGACACCACCCTATGGCTACACCTTC. It encodes CAWQTPPYGYTF.

This clonotype has ten or more counts. V usage is TRBV7-8 and J usage is TRBJ2-5; 14 bases agree with TRBD2. Looked up from germline, CDR1 is SGHVS and CDR2 is FQNEAQ. The V segment lost 5 bases and the J segment 5 bases; nucleotides outside the gene matches: 10. The CDR3 is made up of 17 amino acids. The CDR3 DNA is TGTGCCAGCAGCCGATACGGGACTAGCGGGAGCATGGAGACCCAGTACTTC. This gives the protein CASSRYGTSGSMETQYF.

This clonotype was recorded many times. The chain has TRBV7-6 and TRBJ1-6, with no clear D. The V gene lost 1 base and the J gene lost 9 bases, with 7 bases spanning the gap. The CDR3 consists of 13 residues. CDR1 is SGHVS, CDR2 FNYEAQ, per germline. CDR3: CASSLDRRSPLHF. CDR3 DNA: TGTGCCAGCAGCTTAGATAGGCGTTCACCCCTCCACTTT.

The gene calls are TRBV10-3 and TRBJ2-7; the match to TRBD2 covers 9 bases. The CDR3 totals 19 residues. The germline V gene has CDR1 ENHRY and CDR2 SYGVKD. The V and J ends lost 0 bases and 4 bases, in that order; junction bases with no gene match: 16. In nucleotides, the CDR3 is TGTGCCATCAGTGAGTCGATTGGTAGCGGGAGATCTGTGTGGTACGAGCAGTACTTC. Encoded protein: CAISESIGSGRSVWYEQYF.